These 20 T cell receptor beta chains came from one sample sequenced in a study of blood T cell repertoires in COVID-19. Clones were sequenced by immunoSEQ multiplex PCR, and TCRdb holds only the in-frame ones, with some missing. The table lists approximately 230,000 clones, 86% of them singletons. The material sequenced was peripheral blood. These receptors were collected from a man younger than 40 who had recovered from COVID-19.

The genes are TRBV7-8 and TRBJ1-5; D call uncertain. From germline, CDR1 is SGHVS and CDR2 FQNEAQ. V lost 0 bases and J 0 bases, leaving 15 bases between the germline ends. There are 18 residues in the CDR3. CDR3 in DNA: TGTGCCAGCAGCTTAGCTGATCCCCTGCACGGTAGCAATCAGCCCCAGCATTTT. This gives the protein CASSLADPLHGSNQPQHF. Full variable domain (rest looked up from reference TRBV7-8 and TRBJ1-5): GAGVSQSPRYKVAKRGQDVALRCDPISGHVSLFWYQQALGQGPEFLTYFQNEAQLDKSGLPSDRFFAERPEGSVSTLKIQRTQQEDSAVYLCASSLADPLHGSNQPQHFGDGTRLSIL.

The sample holds one count of this clone. The V call is TRBV7-2, the J call TRBJ1-5; no clear D. Germline loops: CDR1 SGHTA, CDR2 FQGNSA. V was pared by 4 bases and J by 3 bases, with 10 bases between. The CDR3 has 14 residues. CDR3 loop: CASSSLGPNQPQHF. CDR3 bases: TGTGCCAGCAGCTCGTTGGGCCCCAATCAGCCCCAGCATTTT.

This chain links TRBV5-5 with TRBJ2-7; TRBD2 aligns across 10 bases. The CDR3 runs 16 residues. Unmatched junction bases numbered 13, after V lost 6 bases and J lost 4 bases. Germline CDR1 reads SGHKS; CDR2 reads YYEKEE (reference sequence). The CDR3 bases are TGTGCCAGCACCGGCCACCTAGCGGGGGTTTCGTACGAGCAGTACTTC. Translating gives CASTGHLAGVSYEQYF.

This clone was observed a few times. This chain links TRBV19 with TRBJ2-7, with 8 bases identical to TRBD1. Trimming at V came to 6 bases and at J to 3 bases, leaving 7 bases not matched to a gene. The CDR3 is 14 residues long. Germline values: CDR1 LNHDA, CDR2 SQIVND (reference sequence). CDR3 sequence: CASRAGTGLYEQYF. CDR3 sequence (DNA): TGTGCCAGTAGAGCCGGGACAGGTCTCTACGAGCAGTACTTC.

This chain connects TRBV9 to TRBJ2-3; 7 positions agree with TRBD1. From germline, CDR1 is SGDLS and CDR2 YYNGEE. The CDR3 length is 15 residues. With 0 bases clipped from V and 4 bases from J, the junction kept 5 bases outside the gene matches. CDR3 in DNA: TGTGCCAGCAGCGTAGGCAGGGGGTTCCCAGATACGCAGTATTTT. It yields the protein CASSVGRGFPDTQYF. The full variable domain, with the rest looked up from reference TRBV9 and TRBJ2-3, is DSGVTQTPKHLITATGQRVTLRCSPRSGDLSVYWYQQSLDQGLQFLIQYYNGEERAKGNILERFSAQQFPDLHSELNLSSLELGDSALYFCASSVGRGFPDTQYFGPGTRLTVL.

The V and J genes are TRBV19 and TRBJ1-2; no firm D call. The germline CDR1 and CDR2 sequences are LNHDA and SQIVND (reference sequence). CDR3 size: 14 residues. Trimming took 0 bases from V and 7 from J, leaving 12 bases between them. The CDR3 sequence: CASSIDTRRAGYTF. The CDR3 region has the DNA TGTGCCAGTAGTATAGATACTAGGAGGGCTGGCTACACCTTC.

The chain couples TRBV18 to TRBJ2-7; D is possibly TRBD1 (6 bases). Trimming left V 0 bases short and J 4 bases short, with 13 bases between. This CDR3 region has 15 residues. The germline gives CDR1 KGHSH, CDR2 LQKENI. For the CDR3, the DNA is TGTGCCAGCTCACCACCTAACACAGGGTTGTACGAGCAGTACTTC. Translating it yields CASSPPNTGLYEQYF.

The chain has TRBV10-2 and TRBJ1-5; D not certain. The V gene lost 10 bases and the J gene lost 2 bases, with 18 bases spanning the gap. The CDR3 covers 15 residues. Germline values: CDR1 WSHSY, CDR2 SAAADI. CDR3 sequence reads: CATQEREIGNQPQHF. CDR3 DNA: TGCGCCACCCAGGAGCGGGAAATTGGCAATCAGCCCCAGCATTTT.

The chain carries TRBV24-1 and TRBJ2-1, with a tentative D call TRBD1 (5 bases). Trimming removed 5 bases from V and 5 bases from J, with 12 bases in between. The V gene's germline CDR1 is KGHDR and CDR2 SFDVKD. The CDR3 has 14 residues. CDR3 in amino acids: CATSARVPNNEQFF. The CDR3 DNA reads TGTGCCACCAGTGCCAGGGTCCCAAACAATGAGCAGTTCTTC.

The V and J genes are TRBV3-1 (or the pseudogene TRBV3-2) and TRBJ2-6, with D tentatively TRBD1 (6 bases). V lost 4 bases, J lost 2 bases, and 9 bases lay in between. CDR1 and CDR2 from the germline V gene are LGHDT and YNNKEL (reference sequence). The CDR3 sequence is 15 residues long. The DNA for the CDR3 is TGTGCCAGCAGCCCCAGGACAGCTGGGGCCAACGTCCTGACTTTC. Protein product: CASSPRTAGANVLTF.

This chain joins TRBV27 and TRBJ1-6; D unresolved. The V end was cut by 4 bases, the J end by 6 bases, with 19 bases between. The length of the CDR3 is 17 residues. The germline CDR1 and CDR2 sequences are MNHEY and SMNVEV (reference sequence). CDR3 in DNA: TGTGCCAGCAGTTACTACAATAAGGGAGGGTCTAATTCACCCCTCCACTTT. It yields the protein CASSYYNKGGSNSPLHF.

This chain uses TRBV5-1 with TRBJ2-1; 11 nucleotides align to TRBD2. Germline values: CDR1 SGHRS, CDR2 YFSETQ. V lost 8 bases and J lost 3; bases outside the gene matches: 4. The CDR3 runs 14 residues. In DNA, the CDR3 is TGCGCCAGTTCTAGCGGGGGGTTCTACAATGAGCAGTTCTTC. It codes for CASSSGGFYNEQFF. Based on the CDR3 plus reference TRBV5-1 and TRBJ2-1, the full variable domain is KAGVTQTPRYLIKTRGQQVTLSCSPISGHRSVSWYQQTPGQGLQFLFEYFSETQRNKGNFPGRFSGRQFSNSRSEMNVSTLELGDSALYLCASSSGGFYNEQFFGPGTRLTVL.

This sequence joins TRBV7-2 and TRBJ2-7, with D perhaps matching TRBD2 (5 bases). Germline V CDR1 and CDR2: SGHTA, FQGNSA. Between the trimmed V and J ends, which lost 3 bases and 0 bases, there was a span of 15 bases. The CDR3 totals 16 residues. The CDR3 sequence: CASSFGNVGSSYEQYF. CDR3 nucleotide sequence: TGTGCCAGCAGCTTCGGGAATGTGGGGAGCTCCTACGAGCAGTACTTC.

The J gene is TRBJ2-7, the V gene TRBV5-4, with 9 bases aligning to TRBD1. Germline V gene lookup returns CDR1 SGHNT and CDR2 YYREEE (reference sequence). This CDR3 is built from 17 residues. V trimming: 0 bases; J trimming: 3 bases; junction bases outside the gene matches: 10. CDR3 region: CASSLGAGTGSFYEQYF. The DNA for the CDR3 is TGTGCCAGCAGCTTGGGGGCCGGGACAGGGTCCTTCTACGAGCAGTACTTC.

V and J are TRBV6-5 and TRBJ1-4, with a weak D call TRBD1 (6 bases). This CDR3 is 13 amino acids long. Trimming removed 6 bases from V and 7 bases from J, with 12 bases in between. In germline, CDR1 is MNHEY, CDR2 SVGAGI. The CDR3 reads CASSLRTVEKLFF. DNA for the CDR3: TGTGCCAGCAGCCTCAGGACAGTTGAAAAACTGTTTTTT.

The chain carries TRBV2 and TRBJ2-7; D is possibly TRBD1 (5 bases). Trimming removed 6 bases at V and 0 bases at J, with 15 bases between. The germline CDR1 and CDR2 sequences are SNHLY and FYNNEI. This CDR3 is built from 15 residues. The CDR3 bases are TGTGCCAGCAGCCCGAACCCGACAGTCTCCTACGAGCAGTACTTC. Its translation is CASSPNPTVSYEQYF.

The V call is TRBV10-3, the J call TRBJ2-5; 8 positions agree with TRBD2. J gave up 1 base and V 9 bases, and 1 base lay outside the gene matches. The CDR3 has 12 residues. The germline V gene encodes CDR1 ENHRY and CDR2 SYGVKD. This CDR3 reads CAISGVQETQYF. The DNA for the CDR3 is TGTGCCATTAGCGGGGTCCAAGAGACCCAGTACTTC.

CDR3 loop: CASSAGGVQDTQYF. The CDR3 region has the DNA TGTGCCAGCAGCGCGGGGGGGGTGCAAGATACGCAGTATTTT. The chain employs TRBV6-5 and TRBJ2-3; 9 nucleotides line up with TRBD2. In germline, CDR1 is MNHEY, CDR2 SVGAGI. The CDR3 runs 14 residues. V lost 6 bases to trimming and J lost 5 bases; unmatched junction nucleotides: 6.

CDR3 residues: CASISGGARDTQYF. CDR3 coding DNA: TGTGCCAGCATTAGCGGGGGGGCCCGAGATACGCAGTATTTT. This chain links TRBV6-5 with TRBJ2-3; 11 nucleotides align to TRBD2. Germline V gives CDR1 MNHEY, CDR2 SVGAGI. The CDR3 extends over 14 amino acids. Trimming at V came to 7 bases and at J to 5 bases, leaving 5 bases not matched to a gene.

The J gene is TRBJ1-6, the V gene TRBV11-2; 9 bases agree with TRBD1. Germline assignment: CDR1 SGHAT and CDR2 FQNNGV. Losses at the gene ends were 0 bases for V and 1 base for J; bases not matched to a gene: 1. This CDR3 region has 17 residues. The CDR3 DNA follows: TGTGCCAGCAGCTTAGAGGGACAGGGATCCTATAATTCACCCCTCCACTTT. Its protein is CASSLEGQGSYNSPLHF.